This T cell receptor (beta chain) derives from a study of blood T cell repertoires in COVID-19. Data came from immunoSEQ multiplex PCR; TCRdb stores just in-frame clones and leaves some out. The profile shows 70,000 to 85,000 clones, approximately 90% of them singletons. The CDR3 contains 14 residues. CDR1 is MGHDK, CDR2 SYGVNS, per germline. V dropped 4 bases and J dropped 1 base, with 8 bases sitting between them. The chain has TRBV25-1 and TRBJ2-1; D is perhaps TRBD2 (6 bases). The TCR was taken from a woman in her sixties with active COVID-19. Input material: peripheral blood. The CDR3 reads CASSVRGSYNEQFF. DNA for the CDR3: TGTGCCAGCAGTGTGCGGGGTTCCTACAATGAGCAGTTCTTC.